These 3 T cell receptor beta chains originate from one sample sequenced in a study of T cell responses to AZD1222 COVID-19 vaccine. TCRdb's table, derived via immunoSEQ multiplex PCR, lists solely in-frame clones and lacks some. This sample has roughly 91,000 clones, with 89% found just once. The material was peripheral blood, obtained on day 0 of AZD1222 vaccination. These receptor sequences come from an adult in good health.

The rearrangement joins TRBV5-6 to TRBJ2-3; D unresolved. V was shortened by 0 bases and J by 1 base, with 12 bases between the two germline ends. The length of the CDR3 is 16 residues. Germline V gives CDR1 SGHDT, CDR2 YYEEEE. CDR3 sequence: CASSLEQVGGTDTQYF. The CDR3 region has the DNA TGTGCCAGCAGCTTGGAGCAGGTAGGCGGCACAGATACGCAGTATTTT.

The chain couples TRBV5-1 to TRBJ1-1; D ambiguous. CDR3 length: 13 amino acids. Trimming stripped 0 bases from V and 0 bases from J, with 3 bases between. Germline V lookup: CDR1 SGHRS, CDR2 YFSETQ. The CDR3 spells CASSLDLNTEAFF. DNA for the CDR3: TGCGCCAGCAGCTTGGACTTGAACACTGAAGCTTTCTTT.

The chain has TRBV5-4 and TRBJ2-5; D is unclear. CDR3 length equals 15 residues. The germline V gene has CDR1 SGHNT and CDR2 YYREEE (reference sequence). The V end lost 1 base, the J end lost 5 bases, and 15 bases lay between the germline ends. CDR3 sequence reads: CASSLRMGGTETQYF. The CDR3 DNA is TGTGCCAGCAGCTTGCGGATGGGTGGTACGGAGACCCAGTACTTC.